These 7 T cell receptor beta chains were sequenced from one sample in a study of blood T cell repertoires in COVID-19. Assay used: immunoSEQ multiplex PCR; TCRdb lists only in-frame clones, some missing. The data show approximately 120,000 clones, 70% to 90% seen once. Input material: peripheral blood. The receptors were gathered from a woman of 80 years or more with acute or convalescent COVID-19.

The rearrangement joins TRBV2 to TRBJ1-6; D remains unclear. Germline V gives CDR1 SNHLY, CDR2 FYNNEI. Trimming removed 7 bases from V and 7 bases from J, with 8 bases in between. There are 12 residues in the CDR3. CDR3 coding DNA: TGTGCCAGCAAGGCAGGAAATTCACCCCTCCACTTT. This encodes CASKAGNSPLHF.

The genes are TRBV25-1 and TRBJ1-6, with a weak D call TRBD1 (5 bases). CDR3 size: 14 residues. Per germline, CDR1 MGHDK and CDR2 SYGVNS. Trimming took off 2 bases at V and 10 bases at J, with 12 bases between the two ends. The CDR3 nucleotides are TGTGCCAGCAGTGAAGTTGGGGGAGGATCACCCCTCCACTTT. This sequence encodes CASSEVGGGSPLHF.

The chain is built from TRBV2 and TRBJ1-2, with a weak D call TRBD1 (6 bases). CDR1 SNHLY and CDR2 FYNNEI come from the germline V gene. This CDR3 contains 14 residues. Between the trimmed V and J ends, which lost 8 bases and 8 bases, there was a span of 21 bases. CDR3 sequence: CASHVRGRSGGYTF. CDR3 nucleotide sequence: TGTGCCAGCCATGTCAGGGGCCGATCGGGGGGCTACACCTTC.

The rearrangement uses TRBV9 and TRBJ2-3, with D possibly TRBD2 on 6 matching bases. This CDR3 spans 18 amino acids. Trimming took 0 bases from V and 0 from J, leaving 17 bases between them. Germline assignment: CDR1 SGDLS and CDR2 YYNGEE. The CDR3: CASSVDLGDSPSTDTQYF. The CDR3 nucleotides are TGTGCCAGCAGCGTAGATCTCGGGGACTCCCCTAGCACAGATACGCAGTATTTT.

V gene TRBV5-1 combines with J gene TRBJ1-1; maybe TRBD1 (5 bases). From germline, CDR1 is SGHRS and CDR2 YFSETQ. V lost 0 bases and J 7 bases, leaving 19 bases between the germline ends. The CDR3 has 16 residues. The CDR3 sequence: CASSLDLIGQGGEAFF. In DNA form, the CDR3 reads TGCGCCAGCAGCTTGGATCTTATAGGTCAGGGAGGTGAAGCTTTCTTT.

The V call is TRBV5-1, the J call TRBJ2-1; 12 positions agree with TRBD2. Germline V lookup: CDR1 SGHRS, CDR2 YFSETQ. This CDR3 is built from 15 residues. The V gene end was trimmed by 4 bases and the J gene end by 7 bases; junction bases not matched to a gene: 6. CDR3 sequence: CASSATSGSRNEQFF. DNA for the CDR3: TGCGCCAGCAGCGCGACTAGCGGGAGCCGGAATGAGCAGTTCTTC.

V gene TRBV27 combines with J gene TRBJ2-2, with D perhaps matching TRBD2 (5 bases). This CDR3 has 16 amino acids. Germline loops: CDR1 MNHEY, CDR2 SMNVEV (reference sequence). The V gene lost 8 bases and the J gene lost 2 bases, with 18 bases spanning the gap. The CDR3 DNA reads TGTGCCAGCCGCTTGCAAACGGGGAGTAACACCGGGGAGCTGTTTTTT. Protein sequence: CASRLQTGSNTGELFF.